A selection of T cell receptor beta chains follows, all from one sample in a study of shared clonotypes between healthy human individuals. Here immunoSEQ multiplex PCR was the method, and the copy in TCRdb shows in-frame clones only, minus some. Of about 690,000 clones in the sample, about 90% were seen once. The sequencing sample was made of memory CD8+ T cells from PBMCs. Receptor source: a man younger than 30 in good health. Some clones in this sample may be carry-over from other donors' samples. Each CDR3 is given with its conserved first and last residue. The D gene is left open where the match is weak. Size values are once, few and many counts, or a class for expanded clones, and some rows have none.

TRBV6-6	-	TRBJ1-2	-	CASSNRTWPLRGYTF	TGTGCCAGCAGTAACCGGACATGGCCGTTACGTGGCTACACCTTC
TRBV27	-	TRBJ2-1	TRBD2	CATATGGFYNEQFF	TGTGCCACTGCGACGGGAGGCTTTTACAATGAGCAGTTCTTC
TRBV4-2	-	TRBJ2-7	TRBD1	CASSQPRTGGLYEQYF	TGTGCCAGCAGCCAACCTAGGACAGGGGGCCTTTACGAGCAGTACTTC
TRBV19	-	TRBJ2-1	-	CASRMGGYEQFF	TGTGCCAGTAGAATGGGGGGCTATGAGCAGTTCTTC
TRBV10-3	few	TRBJ1-2	-	CAIREANYGYTF	TGTGCCATCAGAGAAGCTAACTATGGCTACACCTTC
TRBV28	-	TRBJ1-2	-	CASGSNYGYTF	TGTGCCAGCGGGAGTAACTATGGCTACACCTTC
TRBV5-1	-	TRBJ2-1	TRBD1	CASSLAGGYYNEQFF	TGCGCCAGCAGCTTGGCAGGGGGCTATTACAATGAGCAGTTCTTC
TRBV29-1	-	TRBJ2-7	-	CSGREGSPGEQYF	TGCAGCGGTCGTGAGGGCAGTCCGGGAGAGCAGTACTTC
TRBV11-2	-	TRBJ1-1	-	CASSLWDREGGTEAFF	TGTGCCAGCAGCTTATGGGACCGAGAGGGGGGCACTGAAGCTTTCTTT
TRBV11-3	-	TRBJ2-2	-	CASSPVWGANTGELFF	TGTGCCAGCAGCCCCGTTTGGGGCGCGAACACCGGGGAGCTGTTTTTT
TRBV9	-	TRBJ2-1	TRBD2	CASSVDLAGGLDEQFF	TGTGCCAGCAGCGTAGATCTAGCGGGAGGGTTGGATGAGCAGTTCTTC
TRBV4-3	-	TRBJ2-7	-	CASSQGGWGEQYF	TGCGCCAGCAGCCAAGGGGGATGGGGCGAGCAGTACTTC
TRBV15	once	TRBJ1-4	-	CATTVGASNEKLFF	TGTGCCACGACCGTGGGCGCCTCTAATGAAAAACTGTTTTTT
TRBV5-6	-	TRBJ2-1	-	CASSSNLDNEQFF	TGTGCCAGCAGCTCTAATCTAGACAATGAGCAGTTCTTC
TRBV13	once	TRBJ2-1	TRBD2	CASSLGPSGRDNEQFF	TGTGCCAGCAGCTTAGGTCCTAGCGGGAGGGACAATGAGCAGTTCTTC
TRBV27	-	TRBJ2-1	-	CASTPLGSTNEQFF	TGTGCCAGCACCCCGCTCGGTTCAACCAATGAGCAGTTCTTC
TRBV29-1	-	TRBJ2-1	-	CSGRKGVEQFF	TGCAGCGGCCGAAAAGGGGTTGAGCAGTTCTTC
TRBV4-3	-	TRBJ2-3	-	CASSHVRSTDTQYF	TGCGCCAGCAGCCATGTACGGAGCACAGATACGCAGTATTTT
TRBV4-1	-	TRBJ2-1	-	CASSQGEIAAYNEQFF	TGCGCCAGCAGCCAAGGGGAGATAGCGGCCTACAATGAGCAGTTCTTC
TRBV11-1	-	TRBJ1-1	-	CASSLAGAGITEAFF	TGTGCCAGCAGCTTAGCAGGGGCAGGTATCACTGAAGCTTTCTTT
TRBV27	-	TRBJ1-5	-	CASRAGAYSNQPQHF	TGTGCCAGCAGGGCAGGAGCTTATAGCAATCAGCCCCAGCATTTT
TRBV11-2	-	TRBJ2-1	-	CASSLLGPLRSYNEQFF	TGTGCCAGCAGCCTCTTGGGTCCCCTCCGCTCCTACAATGAGCAGTTCTTC
TRBV27	-	TRBJ1-1	-	CASSFDLSGLNTEAFF	TGTGCCAGCAGTTTTGATCTCTCGGGCCTGAACACTGAAGCTTTCTTT
TRBV7-3	-	TRBJ1-5	-	CASSLQREIPDQPQHF	TGTGCCAGCAGCTTACAGAGGGAGATTCCGGATCAGCCCCAGCATTTT
TRBV27	-	TRBJ2-7	-	CASSSGSSYEQYF	TGTGCCAGCAGTAGTGGTTCTTCCTACGAGCAGTACTTC
TRBV7-8	once	TRBJ2-1	-	CASSLVGPTISYNEQFF	TGTGCCAGCAGCTTGGTGGGGCCCACGATCTCCTACAATGAGCAGTTCTTC
TRBV7-3	-	TRBJ2-2	-	CASSFTGGWELFF	TGTGCCAGCAGCTTTACTGGGGGATGGGAGCTGTTTTTT
TRBV7-9	-	TRBJ2-7	-	CASSLATGNEQYF	TGTGCCAGCAGTCTTGCTACAGGGAACGAGCAGTACTTC
TRBV4-2	-	TRBJ1-5	TRBD1	CASSLRTGEDNQPQHF	TGTGCCAGCAGCCTCCGGACAGGAGAAGATAATCAGCCCCAGCATTTT
TRBV14	-	TRBJ2-7	-	CASSQGTRRDSRSYEQYF	TGTGCCAGCAGCCAAGGTACTAGGCGCGACTCGCGGTCCTACGAGCAGTACTTC
TRBV6-1	-	TRBJ1-5	-	CASRTLKYNNQPQHF	TGTGCCAGCAGAACACTTAAATACAACAATCAGCCCCAGCATTTT
TRBV7-9	once	TRBJ1-1	-	CASKSWGPTEAFF	TGTGCCAGCAAGAGCTGGGGGCCCACTGAAGCTTTCTTT
TRBV2	-	TRBJ2-1	TRBD1	CASSDDRDRSYNEQFF	TGTGCCAGCAGTGACGACCGGGACAGGTCCTACAATGAGCAGTTCTTC
TRBV10-1	once	TRBJ2-7	-	CAASTGTLLSDEQYF	TGCGCCGCCTCTACCGGGACATTGCTTTCGGACGAGCAGTACTTC
TRBV14	few	TRBJ2-1	TRBD2	CASSQGWTSGIYEQFF	TGTGCCAGCAGCCAAGGGTGGACTAGCGGGATCTATGAGCAGTTCTTC
TRBV19	-	TRBJ2-1	TRBD2	CASSIGLAWEQFF	TGTGCCAGTAGTATAGGACTAGCATGGGAGCAGTTCTTC
TRBV18	-	TRBJ2-7	-	CASSPLRSEQYF	TGTGCCAGCTCACCACTAAGGTCCGAGCAGTACTTC
TRBV4-2	-	TRBJ2-4	-	CASSQARGDIQYF	TGTGCCAGCAGCCAGGCAAGGGGGGACATTCAGTACTTC
TRBV5-4	-	TRBJ2-3	TRBD2	CASSLVTSGFTDTQYF	TGTGCCAGCAGCTTGGTAACTAGCGGGTTCACAGATACGCAGTATTTT
TRBV15	once	TRBJ2-2	-	CATSRDPRGELFF	TGTGCCACCAGCAGAGACCCTCGTGGGGAGCTGTTTTTT
TRBV25-1	-	TRBJ2-7	TRBD2	CASSEGLAGFASYEQYF	TGTGCCAGCAGTGAAGGACTAGCGGGATTTGCCTCCTACGAGCAGTACTTC
TRBV27	-	TRBJ2-3	-	CASRGIHEGFGTDTQYF	TGTGCCAGCAGGGGGATCCATGAAGGCTTCGGCACAGATACGCAGTATTTT
TRBV19	-	TRBJ1-5	-	CASRKRSNQPQHF	TGTGCCAGTAGGAAGCGGAGCAATCAGCCCCAGCATTTT
TRBV27	-	TRBJ1-4	-	CASSLYRGTDEKLFF	TGTGCCAGCAGTTTATATCGGGGAACTGATGAAAAACTGTTTTTT
TRBV30	-	TRBJ2-1	-	CAWSVTNNEQFF	TGTGCCTGGAGTGTCACCAACAATGAGCAGTTCTTC
TRBV5-4	-	TRBJ1-3	-	CASSYNSGDGNTIYF	TGTGCCAGCAGCTACAACAGCGGGGATGGAAACACCATATATTTT
TRBV6-1	-	TRBJ1-2	-	CASSESGRARGYTF	TGTGCCAGCAGTGAATCGGGGAGGGCCCGGGGCTACACCTTC
TRBV2	-	TRBJ2-7	-	CASLYLGGDSYEQYF	TGTGCCAGTTTGTATCTAGGGGGGGACTCCTACGAGCAGTACTTC
TRBV29-1	-	TRBJ2-1	-	CSVETGSDEQFF	TGCAGCGTTGAGACGGGTAGCGATGAGCAGTTCTTC
TRBV19	-	TRBJ1-5	TRBD1	CASSARTGIYLIVEDYQPQHF	TGTGCCAGTAGTGCACGGACAGGTATATACCTGATAGTTGAGGATTATCAGCCCCAGCATTTT
TRBV10-2	-	TRBJ2-6	TRBD2	CATLGLAGEFAGANVLTF	TGCGCCACCTTAGGACTAGCGGGAGAGTTTGCTGGGGCCAACGTCCTGACTTTC
TRBV30	-	TRBJ2-1	TRBD1	CASGTASYNEQFF	TGTGCTTCTGGGACAGCCTCCTACAATGAGCAGTTCTTC
TRBV5-4	-	TRBJ1-3	-	CASSLGGGGNTIYF	TGTGCCAGCAGCTTGGGAGGTGGAGGAAACACCATATATTTT
TRBV29-1	-	TRBJ2-7	-	CSVEDWADASYEQYF	TGCAGCGTTGAAGATTGGGCGGACGCTTCCTACGAGCAGTACTTC